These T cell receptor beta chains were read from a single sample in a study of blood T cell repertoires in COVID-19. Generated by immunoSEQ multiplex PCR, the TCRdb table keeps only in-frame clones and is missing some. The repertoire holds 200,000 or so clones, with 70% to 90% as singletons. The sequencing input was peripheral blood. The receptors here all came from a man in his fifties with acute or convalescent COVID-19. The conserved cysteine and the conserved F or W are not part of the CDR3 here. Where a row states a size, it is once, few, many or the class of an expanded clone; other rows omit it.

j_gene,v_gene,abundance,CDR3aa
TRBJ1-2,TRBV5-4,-,ASSLQGIASGGYT
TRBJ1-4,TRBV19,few,ASRAGTGYEKLF
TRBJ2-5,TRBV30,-,AFGPGTYATQY
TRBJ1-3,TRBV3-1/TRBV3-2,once,ASSPGGVSGNTIY
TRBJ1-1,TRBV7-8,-,ASSFSGWDTEAF
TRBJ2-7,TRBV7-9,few,ASSFTTGSSYEQY
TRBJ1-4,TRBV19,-,ASTPGQGFVYEKLF
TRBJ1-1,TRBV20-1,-,SASLQGNTEAF
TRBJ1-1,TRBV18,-,ASSRLQGAEGRARTEAF
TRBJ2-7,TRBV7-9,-,ASSPAGYEQY
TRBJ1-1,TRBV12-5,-,ASGLVLGGATEAF
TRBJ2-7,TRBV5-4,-,ASSSFYSGGAREQY
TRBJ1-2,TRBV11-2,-,ASSGQDSQGYT
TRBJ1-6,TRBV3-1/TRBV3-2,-,ASSQRGSLH
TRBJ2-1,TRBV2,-,ASRTGTNNEQF
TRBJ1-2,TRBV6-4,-,ASSPGGGYGYT
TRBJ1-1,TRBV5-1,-,ASSSLQGVTEAF
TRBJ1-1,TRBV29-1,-,SVGRAGVNTEAF
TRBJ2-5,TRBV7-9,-,ASRQPGGETQY
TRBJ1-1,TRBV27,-,ASSLETGGRAEAF
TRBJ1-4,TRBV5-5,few,ASSSGQGQAATNEKLF
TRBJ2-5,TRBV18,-,ASSPPRRETQY
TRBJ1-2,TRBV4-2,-,ASSQDPTGRTGYT
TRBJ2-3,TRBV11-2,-,ASSRRTGRDTDTQY
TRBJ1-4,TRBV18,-,ASSLTTATNEKLF
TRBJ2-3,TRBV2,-,ASSVGAGGFTDTQY
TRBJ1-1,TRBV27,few,ASSHRGSTEAF
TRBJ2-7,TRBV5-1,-,ASSLEASGSYEQY
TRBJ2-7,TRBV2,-,ASSAAGGATGEQY
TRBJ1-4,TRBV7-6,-,ASSKRGLANEKLF
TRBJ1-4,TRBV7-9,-,ASSFGQATNEKLF
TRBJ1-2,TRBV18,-,ASSPDRDLTYGYT
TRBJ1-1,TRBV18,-,ASSEGQNTEAF